This T cell receptor beta chain was retrieved from a study of control samples from healthy donors and cancer patients. CDR3 length equals 14 residues. Germline-derived CDR1 and CDR2 are GTSNPN and SVGIG (reference sequence). The V and J ends lost 2 bases and 10 bases, in that order; junction bases with no gene match: 9. The assay was immunoSEQ multiplex PCR, and TCRdb's table has in-frame clones only and misses some. This sample has 95,000 to 150,000 clones, with 87% found just once. This clone was seen once. Sequencing input: blood. This TCR came from a man aged 25 to 40 in good health. The chain links TRBV30 to TRBJ1-4, with 8 bases aligning to TRBD1. The CDR3 spells CAWSTTGASGKLFF. CDR3 DNA sequence: TGTGCCTGGAGTACGACAGGGGCTTCGGGAAAACTGTTTTTT.